What follows describes a single T cell receptor (beta chain). The germline gives CDR1 SEHNR, CDR2 FQNEAQ (reference sequence). This CDR3 is built from 14 residues. Trimming removed 7 bases at V and 2 bases at J, with 14 bases between. Assay used: immunoSEQ multiplex PCR; TCRdb lists only in-frame clones, some missing. The table includes 90,000 to 100,000 clones, 65% to 85% detected once. This record belongs to a study of radiotherapy plus CTLA-4 blockade in lung cancer. The sequences come from peripheral blood, collected from a patient treated with radiotherapy plus ipilimumab. The chain joins TRBV7-9 to TRBJ1-1; D is unclear. This receptor was identified in a human donor with non-small cell lung cancer who had a partial response to radiotherapy plus ipilimumab. Some clones in this sample may be carry-over from other donors' samples. The CDR3 sequence is CASTPSGKNTEAFF. The CDR3 nucleotides read TGTGCCAGCACCCCCTCGGGGAAAAACACTGAAGCTTTCTTT. The full variable domain, its missing parts supplied by reference TRBV7-9 and TRBJ1-1, is DTGVSQNPRHKITKRGQNVTFRCDPISEHNRLYWYRQTLGQGPEFLTYFQNEAQLEKSRLLSDRFSAERPKGSFSTLEIQRTEQGDSAMYLCASTPSGKNTEAFFGQGTRLTVV.